This T cell receptor (beta chain) was identified during a study of cytomegalovirus exposure and HLA in healthy donors. Study-level findings and limits: Later analysis associated a missense DCLRE1C variant with TCR beta V- and J-gene trimming.

PCR amplification relied on 60 Vbeta primers (plus 13 Jbeta primers). Produced via immunoSEQ multiplex PCR; TCRdb's table is partial and in-frame only. The sample shows some 70,000 clones, around 70% of them seen only once. With respect to this clone: The target antigen is unknown.

V was trimmed by 1 base and J by 5 bases, leaving 17 bases between them. This CDR3 region has 16 residues. The V gene's germline CDR1 is SGHAT and CDR2 FQNNGV. The chain employs TRBV11-2 and TRBJ1-1; tentatively, D is TRBD1 (5 bases). This receptor was taken from a male donor in good health and CMV-seropositive. Sequencing used PBMCs. The CDR3 DNA is TGTGCCAGCAGCTTAGTAGAATCGGCAGGGTGGACTGAAGCTTTCTTT. Translated, it gives CASSLVESAGWTEAFF.